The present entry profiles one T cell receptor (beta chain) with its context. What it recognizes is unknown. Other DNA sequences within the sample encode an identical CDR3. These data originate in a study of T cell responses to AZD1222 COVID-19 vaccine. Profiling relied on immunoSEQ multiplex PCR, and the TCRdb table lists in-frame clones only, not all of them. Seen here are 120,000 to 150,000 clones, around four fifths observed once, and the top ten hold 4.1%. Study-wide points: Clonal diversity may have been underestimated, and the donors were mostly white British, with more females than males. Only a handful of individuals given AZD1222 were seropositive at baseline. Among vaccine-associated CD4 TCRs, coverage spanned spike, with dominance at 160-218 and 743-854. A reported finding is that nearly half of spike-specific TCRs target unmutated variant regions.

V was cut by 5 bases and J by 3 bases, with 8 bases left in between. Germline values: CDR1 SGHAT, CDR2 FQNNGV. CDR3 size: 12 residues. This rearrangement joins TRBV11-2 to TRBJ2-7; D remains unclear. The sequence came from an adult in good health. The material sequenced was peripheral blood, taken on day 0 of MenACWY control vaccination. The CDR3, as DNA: TGTGCCAGCAGCCCCTCGAGCTACGAGCAGTACTTC. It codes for CASSPSSYEQYF.